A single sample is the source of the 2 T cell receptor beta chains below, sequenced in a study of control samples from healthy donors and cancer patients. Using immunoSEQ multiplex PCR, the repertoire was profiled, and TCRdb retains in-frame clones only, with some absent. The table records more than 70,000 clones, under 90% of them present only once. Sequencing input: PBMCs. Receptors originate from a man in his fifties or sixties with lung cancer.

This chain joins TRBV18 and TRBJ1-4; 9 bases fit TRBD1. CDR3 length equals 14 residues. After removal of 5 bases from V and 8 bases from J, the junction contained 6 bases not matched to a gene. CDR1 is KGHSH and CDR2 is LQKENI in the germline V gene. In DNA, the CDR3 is TGTGCCAGCTCAGCCGGGACAGGGTCAGAAAAACTGTTTTTT. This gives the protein CASSAGTGSEKLFF.

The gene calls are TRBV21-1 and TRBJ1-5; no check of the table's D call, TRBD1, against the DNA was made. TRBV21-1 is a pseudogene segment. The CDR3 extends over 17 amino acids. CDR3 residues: CASSGRARGFLSQPQHF. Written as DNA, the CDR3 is TGTGCCAGCAGCGGCAGGGCCAGGGGATTCCTCAGTCAGCCCCAGCATTTT.